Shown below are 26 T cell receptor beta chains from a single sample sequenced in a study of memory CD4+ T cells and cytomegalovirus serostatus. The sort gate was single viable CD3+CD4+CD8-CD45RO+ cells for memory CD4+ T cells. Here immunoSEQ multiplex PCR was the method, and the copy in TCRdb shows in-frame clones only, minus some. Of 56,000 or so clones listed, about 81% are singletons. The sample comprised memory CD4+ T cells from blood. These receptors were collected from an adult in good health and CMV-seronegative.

Written as DNA, the CDR3 is TGTGCCAGCAGGAGAGACAGGGGGCAAGGCGGGGAGCTGTTTTTT. Its translation is CASRRDRGQGGELFF. The V call is TRBV27, the J call TRBJ2-2, with 10 bases that match TRBD1. The CDR3 totals 15 residues. The germline V gene encodes CDR1 MNHEY and CDR2 SMNVEV (reference sequence). Unmatched junction bases numbered 8, after V lost 6 bases and J lost 7 bases.

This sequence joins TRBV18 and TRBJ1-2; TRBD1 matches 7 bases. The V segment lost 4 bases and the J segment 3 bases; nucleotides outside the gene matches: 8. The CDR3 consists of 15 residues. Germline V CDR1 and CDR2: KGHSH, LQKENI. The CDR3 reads CASSQNTGDYYGYTF. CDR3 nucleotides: TGTGCCAGCTCACAGAACACAGGGGATTACTATGGCTACACCTTC.

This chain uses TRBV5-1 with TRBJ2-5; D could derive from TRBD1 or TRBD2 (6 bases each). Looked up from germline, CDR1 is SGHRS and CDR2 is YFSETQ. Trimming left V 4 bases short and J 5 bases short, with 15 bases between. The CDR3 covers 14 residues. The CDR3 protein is CASSLRGPGETQYF. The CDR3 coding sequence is TGCGCCAGCAGCCTTCGGGGGCCGGGGGAGACCCAGTACTTC.

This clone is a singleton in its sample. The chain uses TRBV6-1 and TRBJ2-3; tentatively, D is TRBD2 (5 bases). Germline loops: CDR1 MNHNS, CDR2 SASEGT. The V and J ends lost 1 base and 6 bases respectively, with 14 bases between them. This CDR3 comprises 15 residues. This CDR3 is CASSEVAQRRDTQYF. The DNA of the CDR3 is TGTGCCAGCAGTGAAGTGGCCCAAAGGAGGGATACGCAGTATTTT.

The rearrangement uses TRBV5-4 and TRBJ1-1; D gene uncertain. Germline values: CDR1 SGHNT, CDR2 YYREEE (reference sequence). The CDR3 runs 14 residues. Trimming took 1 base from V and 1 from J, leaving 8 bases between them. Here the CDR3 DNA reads TGTGCCAGCAGCTTGAAAGCGGGGAACACTGAAGCTTTCTTT. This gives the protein CASSLKAGNTEAFF.

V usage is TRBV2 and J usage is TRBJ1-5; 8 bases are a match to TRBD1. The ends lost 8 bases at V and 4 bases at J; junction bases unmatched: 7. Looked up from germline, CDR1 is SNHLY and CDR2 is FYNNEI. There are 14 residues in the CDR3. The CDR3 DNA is TGTGCCAGCGACGGACAGGGCAAAAATCAGCCCCAGCATTTT. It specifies CASDGQGKNQPQHF.

The CDR3 reads CASSLNRRIYNEQFF. CDR3 in DNA: TGTGCCAGCAGTTTGAACAGAAGGATCTACAATGAGCAGTTCTTC. The chain recombines TRBV28 with TRBJ2-1; D is uncertain. CDR3 length: 15 residues. The germline V gene encodes CDR1 MDHEN and CDR2 SYDVKM. V shed 3 bases and J shed 3 bases, with 12 bases lying between them.

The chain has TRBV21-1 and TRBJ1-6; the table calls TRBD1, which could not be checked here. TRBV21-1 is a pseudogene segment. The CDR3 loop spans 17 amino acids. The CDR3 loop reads CASTGQGYTSYNSPLHF. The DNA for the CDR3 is TGTGCCAGCACGGGACAGGGTTATACTTCCTATAATTCACCCCTCCACTTT.

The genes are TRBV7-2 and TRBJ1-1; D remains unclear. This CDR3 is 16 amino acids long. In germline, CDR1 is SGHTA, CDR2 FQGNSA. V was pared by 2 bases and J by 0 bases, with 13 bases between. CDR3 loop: CASSLYGGSMNTEAFF. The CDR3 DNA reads TGTGCCAGCAGCTTATACGGAGGTAGCATGAACACTGAAGCTTTCTTT.

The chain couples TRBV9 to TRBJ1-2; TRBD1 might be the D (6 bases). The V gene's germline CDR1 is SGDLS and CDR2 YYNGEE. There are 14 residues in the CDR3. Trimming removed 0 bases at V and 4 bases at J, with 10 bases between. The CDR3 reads CASSVGQGSYGYTF. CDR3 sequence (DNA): TGTGCCAGCAGCGTAGGGCAGGGGTCCTATGGCTACACCTTC.

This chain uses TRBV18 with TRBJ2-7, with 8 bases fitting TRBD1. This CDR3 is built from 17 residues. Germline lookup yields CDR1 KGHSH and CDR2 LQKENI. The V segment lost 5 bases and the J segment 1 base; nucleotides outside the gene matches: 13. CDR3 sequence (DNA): TGTGCCAGCTCAGCCCCGACAGGGGCTGAGGATTCCTACGAGCAGTACTTC. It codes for CASSAPTGAEDSYEQYF.

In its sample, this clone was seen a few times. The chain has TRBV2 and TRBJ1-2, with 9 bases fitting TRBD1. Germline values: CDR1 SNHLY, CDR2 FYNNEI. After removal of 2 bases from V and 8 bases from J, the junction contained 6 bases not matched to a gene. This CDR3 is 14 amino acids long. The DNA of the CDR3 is TGTGCCAGCAGTGAAAGTTGGACAGGGGTCGGCTACACCTTC. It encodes CASSESWTGVGYTF.

CDR3 DNA sequence: TGTGCCAGCAGTATCCCGACAGGGGTAGATACGCAGTATTTT. Amino acids: CASSIPTGVDTQYF. The chain employs TRBV28 and TRBJ2-3; 8 positions agree with TRBD1. Germline V lookup: CDR1 MDHEN, CDR2 SYDVKM. Trimming at V came to 5 bases and at J to 5 bases, leaving 6 bases not matched to a gene. CDR3 length equals 14 residues.

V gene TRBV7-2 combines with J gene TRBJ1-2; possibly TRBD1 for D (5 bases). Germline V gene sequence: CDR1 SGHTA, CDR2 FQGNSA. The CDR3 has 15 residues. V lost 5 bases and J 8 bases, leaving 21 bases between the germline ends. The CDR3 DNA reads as TGTGCCAGCAGCCAGATCTGGCAGGGTAGTAGAGGCTACACCTTC. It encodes CASSQIWQGSRGYTF.

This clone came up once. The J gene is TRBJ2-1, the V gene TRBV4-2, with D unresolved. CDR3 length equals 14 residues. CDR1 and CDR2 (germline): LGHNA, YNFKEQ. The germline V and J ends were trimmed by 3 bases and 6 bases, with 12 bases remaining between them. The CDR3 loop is CASSQGSGANEQFF. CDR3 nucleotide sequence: TGTGCCAGCAGCCAGGGTTCAGGAGCCAATGAGCAGTTCTTC.

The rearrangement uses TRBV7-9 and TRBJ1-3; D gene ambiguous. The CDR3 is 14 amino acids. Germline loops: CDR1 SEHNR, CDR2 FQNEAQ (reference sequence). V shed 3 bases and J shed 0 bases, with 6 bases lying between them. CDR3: CASSFGVSGNTIYF. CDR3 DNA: TGTGCCAGCAGCTTTGGGGTCTCTGGAAACACCATATATTTT.

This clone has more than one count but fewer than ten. CDR3 sequence reads: CASSLTGAGRDTQYF. CDR3 nucleotide sequence: TGTGCCAGCAGCTTAACGGGGGCCGGAAGAGATACGCAGTATTTT. The chain has TRBV7-8 and TRBJ2-3; D could derive from TRBD1 or TRBD2 (6 bases each). This CDR3 contains 15 residues. CDR1 SGHVS and CDR2 FQNEAQ come from the germline V gene. Trimming removed 2 bases at V and 5 bases at J, with 14 bases between.

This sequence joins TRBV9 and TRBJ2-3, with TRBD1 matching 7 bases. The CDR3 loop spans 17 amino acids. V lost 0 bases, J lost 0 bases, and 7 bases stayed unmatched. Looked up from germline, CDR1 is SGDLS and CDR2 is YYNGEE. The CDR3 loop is CASSVAGQPPSTDTQYF. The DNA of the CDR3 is TGTGCCAGCAGCGTAGCGGGACAGCCTCCTAGCACAGATACGCAGTATTTT.

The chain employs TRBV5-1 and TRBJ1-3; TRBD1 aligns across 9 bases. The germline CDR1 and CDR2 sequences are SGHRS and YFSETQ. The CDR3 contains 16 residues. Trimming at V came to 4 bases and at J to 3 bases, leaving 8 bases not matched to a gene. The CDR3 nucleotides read TGCGCCAGCAGCGGGGGACAGGGCTTTATTGGAAACACCATATATTTT. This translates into CASSGGQGFIGNTIYF.

In DNA, the CDR3 is TGTGCCAGCAGCCCGCTCCGAAAGGGGCAGGACCCCTTTGGCTACACCTTC. It encodes CASSPLRKGQDPFGYTF. V is TRBV7-9 and J is TRBJ1-2; weak D call: TRBD1 (5 bases). CDR3 length equals 17 residues. Germline V gene lookup returns CDR1 SEHNR and CDR2 FQNEAQ (reference sequence). V lost 5 bases to trimming and J lost 7 bases, with 26 bases between them. The variable domain in full, completed from reference TRBV7-9 and TRBJ1-2, reads DTGVSQNPRHKITKRGQNVTFRCDPISEHNRLYWYRQTLGQGPEFLTYFQNEAQLEKSRLLSDRFSAERPKGSFSTLEIQRTEQGDSAMYLCASSPLRKGQDPFGYTFGSGTRLTVV.

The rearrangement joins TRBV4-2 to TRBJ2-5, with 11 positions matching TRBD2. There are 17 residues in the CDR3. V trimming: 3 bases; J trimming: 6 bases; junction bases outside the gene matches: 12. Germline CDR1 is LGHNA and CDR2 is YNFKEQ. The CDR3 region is CASSQRPTGLAEKTQYF. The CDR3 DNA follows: TGTGCCAGCAGCCAGCGCCCCACGGGACTAGCGGAGAAGACCCAGTACTTC.

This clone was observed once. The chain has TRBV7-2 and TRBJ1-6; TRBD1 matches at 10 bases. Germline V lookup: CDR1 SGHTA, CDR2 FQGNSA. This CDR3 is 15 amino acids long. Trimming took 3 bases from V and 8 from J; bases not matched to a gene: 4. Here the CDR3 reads CASSFGQGEYSPLHF. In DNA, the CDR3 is TGTGCCAGCAGCTTCGGACAGGGGGAATATTCACCCCTCCACTTT.

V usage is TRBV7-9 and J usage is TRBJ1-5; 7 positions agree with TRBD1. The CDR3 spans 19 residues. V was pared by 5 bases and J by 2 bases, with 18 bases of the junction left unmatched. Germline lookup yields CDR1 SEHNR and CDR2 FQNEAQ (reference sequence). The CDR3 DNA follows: TGTGCCAGCAGCCTCCTTCGGGCAGGGGGGCCCAGGGGCAATCAGCCCCAGCATTTT. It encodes CASSLLRAGGPRGNQPQHF.

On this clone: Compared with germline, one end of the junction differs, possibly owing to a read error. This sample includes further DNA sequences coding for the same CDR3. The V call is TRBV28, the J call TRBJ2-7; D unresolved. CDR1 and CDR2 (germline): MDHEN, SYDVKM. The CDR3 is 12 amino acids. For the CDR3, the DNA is TGTGCCAGTAGTTTACCACCCTACGAGCAGTACTTC. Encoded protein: CASSLPPYEQYF.

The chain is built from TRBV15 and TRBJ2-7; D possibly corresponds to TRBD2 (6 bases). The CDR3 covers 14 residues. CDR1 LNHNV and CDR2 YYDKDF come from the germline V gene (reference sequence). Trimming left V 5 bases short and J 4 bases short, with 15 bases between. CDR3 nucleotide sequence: TGTGCCACCAGCTCGTGGACGGGAGCGTACGAGCAGTACTTC. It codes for CATSSWTGAYEQYF.

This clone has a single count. CDR3 in amino acids: CASSQKATPGPETQYF. CDR3 DNA sequence: TGCGCCAGCAGCCAAAAGGCGACCCCCGGGCCAGAGACCCAGTACTTC. The rearrangement links TRBV4-1 to TRBJ2-5, with D unclear. This CDR3 is 16 amino acids long. Germline V gene data show CDR1 as MGHRA and CDR2 as YSYEKL. Trimming removed 2 bases from V and 4 bases from J, with 17 bases in between.